Included here is one TCR beta chain sequence, with context. Data came from immunoSEQ multiplex PCR; TCRdb stores just in-frame clones and leaves some out. The table lists about 80,000 clones, around 88% of them singletons. The sample comes from a study of blood T cell repertoires in COVID-19. Study-level background: Sample material is recorded as cDNA or gDNA derived from T cells, B-cell-depleted T cells, or PBMCs.

The germline V and J ends were trimmed by 5 bases and 3 bases, with 4 bases remaining between them. CDR3 length: 12 amino acids. Germline V lookup: CDR1 SGHTA, CDR2 FQGNSA. The chain has TRBV7-2 and TRBJ2-2, with unresolved D. Specimen: peripheral blood. This sequence was found in an elderly woman with active or convalescent COVID-19. CDR3: CASSLHTGELFF. CDR3 coding DNA: TGTGCCAGCAGCCTACACACCGGGGAGCTGTTTTTT. Combining the CDR3 with reference TRBV7-2 and TRBJ2-2 gives the whole variable domain GAGVSQSPSNKVTEKGKDVELRCDPISGHTALYWYRQSLGQGLEFLIYFQGNSAPDKSGLPSDRFSAERTGGSVSTLTIQRTQQEDSAVYLCASSLHTGELFFGEGSRLTVL.